Below are 31 T cell receptor beta chains sequenced from a single sample in a study of T cell changes during pregnancy in multiple sclerosis. Some clones are missing from TCRdb's copy, which holds only in-frame ones; the method was immunoSEQ multiplex PCR. Of roughly 88,000 clones listed, roughly 90% are singletons. Source: peripheral blood, taken in the first trimester of pregnancy. These receptors were taken from a female donor with multiple sclerosis, enrolled in a pregnancy study.

Only one count was recorded for this clone. The chain has TRBV2 and TRBJ2-7, with 7 bases aligning to TRBD1. The CDR3 is 13 residues long. Germline values: CDR1 SNHLY, CDR2 FYNNEI. J was trimmed by 4 bases and V by 7 bases; bases with no gene match: 7. As DNA, the CDR3 is TGTGCCAGCACAGGATTACAGGGGTACGAGCAGTACTTC. Translation: CASTGLQGYEQYF.

The rearrangement uses TRBV6-1 and TRBJ1-2; 9 nucleotides match TRBD1. The CDR3 extends over 14 amino acids. Germline V gene lookup returns CDR1 MNHNS and CDR2 SASEGT. The V gene end was trimmed by 2 bases and the J gene end by 3 bases; junction bases not matched to a gene: 1. CDR3 protein: CASSEWDRDYGYTF. The CDR3 nucleotides are TGTGCCAGCAGTGAATGGGACAGGGACTATGGCTACACCTTC.

This clone was counted once. V gene TRBV7-3 combines with J gene TRBJ2-7, with TRBD2 identical over 9 bases. CDR3 length: 14 amino acids. V gave up 2 bases and J gave up 5 bases; unmatched junction bases: 4. CDR1 is SGHTA and CDR2 is FQGTGA in the germline V gene. The CDR3 region has the DNA TGTGCCAGCAGCTTAGCGGGAGGGCCCCACGAGCAGTACTTC. Translation: CASSLAGGPHEQYF.

The J gene is TRBJ1-2, the V gene TRBV30, with 8 nucleotides matching TRBD1. Germline loops: CDR1 GTSNPN, CDR2 SVGIG (reference sequence). The CDR3 is made up of 12 amino acids. With V trimmed by 5 bases and J by 7 bases, 6 bases remained unmatched. CDR3 nucleotides: TGTGCCTGGCCGACAGGGGCGGGTGGCTACACCTTC. Encoded protein: CAWPTGAGGYTF.

The chain carries TRBV21-1 and TRBJ2-1; TRBD1 is the table's D call, not checked against the DNA. TRBV21-1 has pseudogene status. The CDR3 runs to 17 residues. The CDR3 spells CASSKEGGTGVYNEQFF. The DNA of the CDR3 is TGTGCCAGCAGCAAAGAGGGGGGGACAGGGGTCTACAATGAGCAGTTCTTC.

V is TRBV6-1 and J is TRBJ2-1, with D perhaps TRBD2 (6 bases). The CDR3 runs 16 residues. V was clipped by 2 bases and J by 6 bases, with 17 bases between them. The germline V gene encodes CDR1 MNHNS and CDR2 SASEGT. This CDR3 is CASSERLRLVGNEQFF. The DNA of the CDR3 is TGTGCCAGCAGTGAAAGGCTCCGACTAGTAGGCAATGAGCAGTTCTTC.

CDR3 residues: CASSLIANNEQFF. CDR3 DNA sequence: TGTGCCAGCAGCTTAATAGCGAACAATGAGCAGTTCTTC. V gene TRBV7-8 combines with J gene TRBJ2-1; TRBD2 is a possible D gene (5 bases). The V gene lost 2 bases and the J gene lost 5 bases, with 7 bases spanning the gap. This CDR3 contains 13 residues. The germline V gene has CDR1 SGHVS and CDR2 FQNEAQ. The complete variable domain, with remaining parts taken from reference TRBV7-8 and TRBJ2-1, reads GAGVSQSPRYKVAKRGQDVALRCDPISGHVSLFWYQQALGQGPEFLTYFQNEAQLDKSGLPSDRFFAERPEGSVSTLKIQRTQQEDSAVYLCASSLIANNEQFFGPGTRLTVL.

V gene TRBV5-1 combines with J gene TRBJ2-5; 7 nucleotides line up with TRBD1. V gave up 4 bases and J gave up 1 base; unmatched junction bases: 4. Germline CDR1 SGHRS, CDR2 YFSETQ. The length of the CDR3 is 14 residues. CDR3 sequence reads: CASSVGDSQETQYF. CDR3 DNA: TGCGCCAGCAGCGTCGGGGACAGCCAAGAGACCCAGTACTTC.

This chain uses TRBV30 with TRBJ2-7; TRBD1 matches at 9 bases. The germline V gene has CDR1 GTSNPN and CDR2 SVGIG (reference sequence). After removal of 3 bases from V and 1 base from J, the junction contained 7 bases not matched to a gene. This CDR3 has 15 amino acids. The CDR3 here is CAWRGTGQGSYEQYF. In nucleotides, the CDR3 is TGTGCCTGGAGAGGGACGGGACAGGGATCCTACGAGCAGTACTTC.

The chain carries TRBV7-8 and TRBJ2-3; 11 bases fit TRBD2. V was clipped by 5 bases and J by 0 bases; unmatched bases: 4. The CDR3 loop spans 16 amino acids. Germline CDR1 and CDR2: SGHVS and FQNEAQ. The CDR3: CASSPLAGVSTDTQYF. CDR3 nucleotides: TGTGCCAGCAGCCCACTAGCGGGAGTCAGCACAGATACGCAGTATTTT.

This chain uses TRBV15 with TRBJ2-7; possibly TRBD1 for D (5 bases). The ends were cut back, 5 bases at V and 4 bases at J, with 15 bases in the middle. The CDR3 is made up of 14 amino acids. Germline CDR1 LNHNV, CDR2 YYDKDF (reference sequence). The CDR3: CATSPDQGFYEQYF. The CDR3 coding sequence is TGTGCCACCAGCCCCGACCAGGGTTTTTACGAGCAGTACTTC. Variable domain in full (rest from reference TRBV15 and TRBJ2-7): DAMVIQNPRYQVTQFGKPVTLSCSQTLNHNVMYWYQQKSSQAPKLLFHYYDKDFNNEADTPDNFQSRRPNTSFCFLDIRSPGLGDTAMYLCATSPDQGFYEQYFGPGTRLTVT.

The rearrangement links TRBV27 to TRBJ2-1; TRBD2 aligns across 8 bases. The CDR3 consists of 16 residues. Per the germline V gene, CDR1 is MNHEY and CDR2 is SMNVEV (reference sequence). V gave up 5 bases and J gave up 5 bases; unmatched junction bases: 11. CDR3 DNA: TGTGCCAGCAGTCCCCAAAGCGGGAGTTCGGACAATGAGCAGTTCTTC. It codes for CASSPQSGSSDNEQFF.

The chain couples TRBV30 to TRBJ2-7, with a tentative D call TRBD2 (6 bases). The V gene's germline CDR1 is GTSNPN and CDR2 SVGIG (reference sequence). The CDR3 runs to 13 residues. V was pared by 5 bases and J by 6 bases, with 17 bases between. The CDR3 loop reads CAWRGGGFGEQYF. The CDR3 DNA is TGTGCCTGGCGGGGAGGCGGGTTCGGCGAGCAGTACTTC.

This sequence joins TRBV6-1 and TRBJ2-1; a weak D match, TRBD2 (7 bases). The ends were cut back, 7 bases at V and 7 bases at J, with 17 bases in the middle. Per the germline V gene, CDR1 is MNHNS and CDR2 is SASEGT. This CDR3 is built from 14 residues. Here the CDR3 DNA reads TGTGCCAGCATGGGGGGGGCGGGAGAGAATGAGCAGTTCTTC. Amino acid sequence: CASMGGAGENEQFF.

The V call is TRBV2, the J call TRBJ2-7, with TRBD1 matching 7 bases. J lost 5 bases, V lost 4 bases, and 8 bases had no gene match. Looked up from germline, CDR1 is SNHLY and CDR2 is FYNNEI. This CDR3 spans 14 amino acids. The CDR3 nucleotides read TGTGCCAGCAGTGTCTTGAGACAGGGCCACGAGCAGTACTTC. Translating it yields CASSVLRQGHEQYF.

The chain employs TRBV11-3 and TRBJ2-2; D is undetermined. The germline V and J ends were trimmed by 2 bases and 5 bases, with 6 bases remaining between them. Germline values: CDR1 SGHNT, CDR2 YENEEA. The CDR3 sequence is 13 residues long. The CDR3 loop reads CASSLPLTGELFF. The DNA of the CDR3 is TGTGCCAGCAGCTTACCGTTAACCGGGGAGCTGTTTTTT.

This sequence joins TRBV6-5 and TRBJ2-5, with TRBD1 matching 9 bases. CDR3 length: 15 residues. V lost 7 bases, J lost 1 base, and 7 bases stayed unmatched. Germline CDR1 and CDR2: MNHEY and SVGAGI. The CDR3: CASIPTGGFQETQYF. Written as DNA, the CDR3 is TGTGCCAGCATCCCGACAGGGGGATTCCAAGAGACCCAGTACTTC.

The chain employs TRBV21-1 and TRBJ2-7; the table's D gene call, TRBD2, was not cross checked with the DNA. TRBV21-1 is a pseudogene locus. The CDR3 spans 21 residues. CDR3 DNA: TGTGCCAGCAGCAACTTGACGCGGACAGAGAAACCGGGACTAGCAGATTACGAGCAGTACTTC. Its protein is CASSNLTRTEKPGLADYEQYF.

CDR3 sequence (DNA): TGTGCCACCAGCAGAGCTAGACTAGCCAACAATGAGCAGTTCTTC. This sequence encodes CATSRARLANNEQFF. The chain couples TRBV15 to TRBJ2-1; TRBD2 agrees at 7 bases. Germline V gene sequence: CDR1 LNHNV, CDR2 YYDKDF (reference sequence). After removal of 1 base from V and 5 bases from J, the junction contained 5 bases not matched to a gene. The CDR3 totals 15 residues. The complete variable domain, with remaining parts taken from reference TRBV15 and TRBJ2-1, reads DAMVIQNPRYQVTQFGKPVTLSCSQTLNHNVMYWYQQKSSQAPKLLFHYYDKDFNNEADTPDNFQSRRPNTSFCFLDIRSPGLGDTAMYLCATSRARLANNEQFFGPGTRLTVL.

Remarks on this clone: The same CDR3 can be traced to other DNA sequences in this sample. The gene calls are TRBV6-1 and TRBJ1-5; TRBD1 is a possible D gene (6 bases). Trimming took off 0 bases at V and 4 bases at J, with 10 bases between the two ends. The CDR3 has 15 amino acids. Germline V lookup: CDR1 MNHNS, CDR2 SASEGT. CDR3 amino acids: CASSEAGGANQPQHF. The CDR3 DNA sequence: TGTGCCAGCAGTGAAGCGGGGGGGGCAAATCAGCCCCAGCATTTT.

The chain has TRBV5-1 and TRBJ1-3, with TRBD1 matching over 8 bases. In germline, CDR1 is SGHRS, CDR2 YFSETQ. J lost 2 bases, V lost 4 bases, and 14 bases had no gene match. The CDR3 length is 18 residues. CDR3 region: CASSLGTGPLLPGNTIYF. The CDR3 DNA sequence: TGCGCCAGCAGCCTCGGGACAGGCCCCTTACTGCCTGGAAACACCATATATTTT.

The J gene is TRBJ2-3, the V gene TRBV10-3, with D possibly matching TRBD1 (5 bases). V was cut by 2 bases and J by 3 bases, with 9 bases left in between. The CDR3 contains 14 residues. Per the germline V gene, CDR1 is ENHRY and CDR2 is SYGVKD. The CDR3 DNA reads as TGTGCCATCAGTGAGGGGGCGCCGACAGATACGCAGTATTTT. Its translation: CAISEGAPTDTQYF.

J is TRBJ2-7 and V is TRBV27, with TRBD1 matching 7 bases. CDR3 length: 15 residues. The ends lost 5 bases at V and 0 bases at J; junction bases unmatched: 7. Germline V gives CDR1 MNHEY, CDR2 SMNVEV (reference sequence). This CDR3 is CASSPWDSSSYEQYF. The CDR3 DNA follows: TGTGCCAGCAGTCCGTGGGACAGCAGCTCCTACGAGCAGTACTTC.

This chain uses TRBV5-6 with TRBJ2-1; D gene ambiguous. With 1 base removed from V and 5 bases from J, the gap between germline ends came to 7 bases. Germline V gene data show CDR1 as SGHDT and CDR2 as YYEEEE. This CDR3 has 13 amino acids. The CDR3 DNA follows: TGTGCCAGCAGCTTGTTACTTAACAATGAGCAGTTCTTC. Translation: CASSLLLNNEQFF. The full variable domain, rest sourced from reference TRBV5-6 and TRBJ2-1, is DAGVTQSPTHLIKTRGQQVTLRCSPKSGHDTVSWYQQALGQGPQFIFQYYEEEERQRGNFPDRFSGHQFPNYSSELNVNALLLGDSALYLCASSLLLNNEQFFGPGTRLTVL.

The gene calls are TRBV30 and TRBJ2-1; 9 bases are shared with TRBD2. The length of the CDR3 is 14 residues. Germline V gene lookup returns CDR1 GTSNPN and CDR2 SVGIG (reference sequence). With V trimmed by 3 bases and J by 4 bases, 4 bases remained unmatched. CDR3 amino acids: CAWSDAGGYNEQFF. The DNA of the CDR3 is TGTGCCTGGAGCGACGCGGGAGGGTACAATGAGCAGTTCTTC.

V is TRBV5-1 and J is TRBJ2-7; D may be TRBD1 (7 bases). The V end lost 2 bases, the J end lost 7 bases, and 13 bases lay between the germline ends. The germline V gene encodes CDR1 SGHRS and CDR2 YFSETQ. This CDR3 region has 13 residues. The CDR3 region is CASSFAGGGEQYF. CDR3 nucleotide sequence: TGCGCCAGCAGCTTCGCAGGGGGAGGAGAGCAGTACTTC.

The gene calls are TRBV7-2 and TRBJ1-1; 8 positions agree with TRBD1. V lost 3 bases to trimming and J lost 4 bases; unmatched junction nucleotides: 10. The germline V gene encodes CDR1 SGHTA and CDR2 FQGNSA. This CDR3 is 16 amino acids long. CDR3 DNA sequence: TGTGCCAGCAGCTTTTCCCCGGCGACAGGGGTCACTGAAGCTTTCTTT. It codes for CASSFSPATGVTEAFF.

V gene TRBV2 combines with J gene TRBJ1-1; 7 positions match TRBD1. V trimming: 6 bases; J trimming: 1 base; junction bases outside the gene matches: 5. The germline V gene encodes CDR1 SNHLY and CDR2 FYNNEI. The CDR3 has 14 residues. CDR3 sequence: CASRQRTGNTEAFF. As DNA, the CDR3 is TGTGCCAGCAGGCAGAGGACAGGGAACACTGAAGCTTTCTTT. The full variable domain, its missing parts supplied by reference TRBV2 and TRBJ1-1, is EPEVTQTPSHQVTQMGQEVILRCVPISNHLYFYWYRQILGQKVEFLVSFYNNEISEKSEIFDDQFSVERPDGSNFTLKIRSTKLEDSAMYFCASRQRTGNTEAFFGQGTRLTVV.

The chain is built from TRBV5-1 and TRBJ2-7; 8 positions agree with TRBD2. There are 13 residues in the CDR3. V lost 6 bases to trimming and J lost 1 base; unmatched junction nucleotides: 3. Germline V gives CDR1 SGHRS, CDR2 YFSETQ. DNA for the CDR3: TGCGCCAGCAAGCCTAGCGGGTCCTACGAGCAGTACTTC. Protein product: CASKPSGSYEQYF.

The chain joins TRBV6-5 to TRBJ2-1, with TRBD2 matching over 11 bases. The germline CDR1 and CDR2 sequences are MNHEY and SVGAGI. With 0 bases clipped from V and 6 bases from J, the junction kept 4 bases outside the gene matches. The CDR3 has 16 amino acids. DNA for the CDR3: TGTGCCAGCAGTTACTCACTAGCGGGAGCGACCAATGAGCAGTTCTTC. Residues: CASSYSLAGATNEQFF.

This chain uses TRBV7-6 with TRBJ2-2; the D gene is possibly TRBD1 (5 bases). In germline, CDR1 is SGHVS, CDR2 FNYEAQ. The ends were cut back, 2 bases at V and 5 bases at J, with 6 bases in the middle. The CDR3 consists of 13 residues. The CDR3 coding sequence is TGTGCCAGCAGCTTAAGGGGTACCGGGGAGCTGTTTTTT. Translated: CASSLRGTGELFF.